This TCR beta chain comes out of a study of patients and donors after allogeneic stem cell transplantation (dated by TCRdb to 2020 to 2021). The library was prepared using RT-PCR. TCRdb shows the sequencer as NextSeq 550. TCRdb ran its own pipeline on the public reads, namely fastp trimming at Q25 and MiXCR clone calling, and kept in-frame beta chains. Merged by CDR3 protein, the rows form single entries marked with the most common genes and DNA. The sample data list some 880,000 distinct CDR3 sequences, and roughly 18% of these were observed just once. The ten top clones hold 6% of the sample. At least ten counts were recorded for this clonotype. The clone's antigen remains unknown. No much larger clone exists at a distance of one base, and base qualities are not known. Inclusive of the bounding cysteine and phenylalanine, the CDR3 is 14 residues long. Just the 42-base CDR3 DNA is kept, in frame starting at base 1. V is trimmed back by 5 bases and J by 6 bases, and the junction contains 6 bases that no gene match accounts for.

The chain is made from TRBV12-3 or TRBV12-4 and TRBJ1-5, with TRBD1 matching 8 junction bases. This receptor was identified in a human donor who was either an allogeneic HSCT recipient or a stem cell or donor lymphocyte infusion donor (not recorded which). It is not recorded whose cells these are; they may come from a transplant donor. Sequences were obtained from blood, either unsorted or a sorted T cell fraction (not recorded which). This receptor carries the CDR3 CASSPGTGVQPQHF. The DNA sequence is given as TGTGCCAGCAGTCCCGGGACAGGAGTTCAGCCCCAGCATTTT.